These 17 T cell receptor beta chains were sequenced from one sample in a study of OX40 agonist ivuxolimab in advanced cancers. Data came from immunoSEQ multiplex PCR; TCRdb stores just in-frame clones and leaves some out. The sample has tens of thousands of clones, about 90% seen once. Sample: CD4+ or CD8+ T cells sorted from blood, taken in a trial of the OX40 agonist ivuxolimab. The receptors were sampled from an adult with an advanced solid tumor such as melanoma, head and neck, liver or kidney cancer.

V and J are TRBV7-8 and TRBJ2-5; 10 positions match TRBD2. J lost 2 bases, V lost 2 bases, and 11 bases had no gene match. CDR1 is SGHVS, CDR2 FQNEAQ, per germline. CDR3 size: 18 residues. This CDR3 reads CASSLSLAGATGQETQYF. For the CDR3, the DNA is TGTGCCAGCAGCTTATCCCTAGCGGGAGCAACCGGGCAAGAGACCCAGTACTTC. The whole variable domain, remainder taken from reference TRBV7-8 and TRBJ2-5, is GAGVSQSPRYKVAKRGQDVALRCDPISGHVSLFWYQQALGQGPEFLTYFQNEAQLDKSGLPSDRFFAERPEGSVSTLKIQRTQQEDSAVYLCASSLSLAGATGQETQYFGPGTRLLVL.

This chain joins TRBV13 and TRBJ2-7, with D uncertain. CDR1 is PRHDT, CDR2 FYEKMQ, per germline (reference sequence). This CDR3 region has 13 residues. With 5 bases removed from V and 6 bases from J, the gap between germline ends came to 14 bases. CDR3 sequence: CASSSLIPREQYF. CDR3 nucleotides: TGTGCCAGCAGCAGCTTAATCCCGCGCGAGCAGTACTTC.

V is TRBV2 and J is TRBJ2-2; D tentatively reads TRBD1 or TRBD2 (5 bases each). Trimming stripped 7 bases from V and 2 bases from J, with 20 bases between. CDR3 length equals 17 residues. Germline-derived CDR1 and CDR2 are SNHLY and FYNNEI. In DNA, the CDR3 is TGTGCCAGCAATTTGAGGGGAGTACAGCTCAACACCGGGGAGCTGTTTTTT. Its translation: CASNLRGVQLNTGELFF.

The chain employs TRBV10-1 and TRBJ2-3; no reliable D call. Germline CDR1 and CDR2: WNHNN and SYGVQD (reference sequence). The CDR3 loop spans 13 amino acids. With 1 base removed from V and 3 bases from J, the gap between germline ends came to 5 bases. CDR3 sequence: CASSEWGTDTQYF. The CDR3 coding sequence is TGCGCCAGCAGTGAGTGGGGAACAGATACGCAGTATTTT.

The V and J genes are TRBV5-5 and TRBJ2-2, with 7 bases identical to TRBD1. The CDR3 has 15 amino acids. Germline CDR1 is SGHKS and CDR2 is YYEKEE (reference sequence). The V and J ends lost 4 bases and 3 bases, in that order; junction bases with no gene match: 6. The CDR3 region has the DNA TGTGCCAGCAGCCCGGGACAGAGATACACCGGGGAGCTGTTTTTT. The encoded protein is CASSPGQRYTGELFF.

The genes are TRBV2 and TRBJ2-1; D call uncertain. Deletions cut 1 base from V and 10 bases from J, with 14 bases between. The length of the CDR3 is 14 residues. Germline CDR1 reads SNHLY; CDR2 reads FYNNEI. In DNA form, the CDR3 reads TGTGCCAGCAGTGAAGTCACAGCCGGGTTGGAGCAGTTCTTC. Amino acid sequence: CASSEVTAGLEQFF.

J is TRBJ2-1 and V is TRBV28, with 11 positions matching TRBD2. Germline CDR1 is MDHEN and CDR2 is SYDVKM. This CDR3 comprises 16 residues. With 4 bases clipped from V and 7 bases from J, the junction kept 9 bases outside the gene matches. The CDR3 DNA is TGTGCCAGCAGTTATGTTAGCGCTAGCGGGAGGAATGAGCAGTTCTTC. Its translation: CASSYVSASGRNEQFF. Full variable domain (missing parts from reference TRBV28 and TRBJ2-1): DVKVTQSSRYLVKRTGEKVFLECVQDMDHENMFWYRQDPGLGLRLIYFSYDVKMKEKGDIPEGYSVSREKKERFSLILESASTNQTSMYLCASSYVSASGRNEQFFGPGTRLTVL.

This clone was recorded only once. The chain combines TRBV2 with TRBJ1-5, with a weak D call TRBD1 (5 bases). Deletions cut 0 bases from V and 10 bases from J, with 22 bases between. The length of the CDR3 is 17 residues. Looked up from germline, CDR1 is SNHLY and CDR2 is FYNNEI. Written as DNA, the CDR3 is TGTGCCAGCAGTGAAGCGGTGGGACTTACTAGCGAGGGACCCCAGCATTTT. It specifies CASSEAVGLTSEGPQHF.

The V gene is TRBV4-2, the J gene TRBJ2-7, with TRBD1 matching over 9 bases. The germline CDR1 and CDR2 sequences are LGHNA and YNFKEQ. CDR3 length: 16 amino acids. V lost 4 bases to trimming and J lost 3 bases; unmatched junction nucleotides: 10. CDR3: CASSRLTGTGNYEQYF. The CDR3, as DNA: TGTGCCAGCAGCCGCTTAACCGGGACAGGGAACTACGAGCAGTACTTC.

In its sample, this clone was seen once. The genes are TRBV20-1 and TRBJ2-1; D unclear. V was trimmed by 0 bases and J by 7 bases, leaving 4 bases between them. The CDR3 totals 11 residues. Per the germline V gene, CDR1 is DFQATT and CDR2 is SNEGSKA (reference sequence). Here the CDR3 DNA reads TGCAGTGCTAGAGATGAGAATGAGCAGTTCTTC. Amino acids: CSARDENEQFF.

This clone was seen only once. The chain is built from TRBV14 and TRBJ1-1; unclear D gene. This CDR3 spans 13 amino acids. V shed 1 base and J shed 11 bases, with 14 bases lying between them. CDR1 is SGHDN and CDR2 is FVKESK in the germline V gene. The CDR3 sequence is CASSQVHGVGAFF. The DNA of the CDR3 is TGTGCCAGCAGCCAAGTACATGGAGTTGGTGCTTTCTTT. Complete variable domain (other parts from reference TRBV14 and TRBJ1-1): EAGVTQFPSHSVIEKGQTVTLRCDPISGHDNLYWYRRVMGKEIKFLLHFVKESKQDESGMPNNRFLAERTGGTYSTLKVQPAELEDSGVYFCASSQVHGVGAFFGQGTRLTVV.

This clone was observed a handful of times. The J gene is TRBJ2-2, the V gene TRBV18; D gene ambiguous. Germline loops: CDR1 KGHSH, CDR2 LQKENI. Trimming removed 3 bases at V and 1 base at J, with 3 bases between. The CDR3 length is 13 residues. The DNA for the CDR3 is TGTGCCAGCTCACCTCGGAACACCGGGGAGCTGTTTTTT. It encodes CASSPRNTGELFF.

CDR3 DNA sequence: TGTGCCAGCAGTACAGGGCGGAATGATTACGAGCAGTACTTC. The encoded protein is CASSTGRNDYEQYF. The chain combines TRBV2 with TRBJ2-7; perhaps TRBD1 as D (6 bases). CDR3 length: 14 residues. V dropped 5 bases and J dropped 4 bases, with 15 bases sitting between them. CDR1 is SNHLY, CDR2 FYNNEI, per germline.

V usage is TRBV5-6 and J usage is TRBJ2-3, with unresolved D. The CDR3 consists of 12 residues. Deletions cut 6 bases from V and 1 base from J, with 6 bases between. Germline-derived CDR1 and CDR2 are SGHDT and YYEEEE. The CDR3: CASTWGTDTQYF. The CDR3 DNA follows: TGTGCCAGCACCTGGGGCACAGATACGCAGTATTTT.

This chain links TRBV27 with TRBJ2-7; 13 nucleotides agree with TRBD2. Germline CDR1 MNHEY, CDR2 SMNVEV (reference sequence). The ends lost 6 bases at V and 2 bases at J; junction bases unmatched: 4. The CDR3 consists of 15 residues. CDR3 loop: CASRLTSGRAYEQYF. CDR3 DNA: TGTGCCAGCAGGCTAACTAGCGGGAGGGCCTACGAGCAGTACTTC.

The J gene is TRBJ1-1, the V gene TRBV15; D call uncertain. V was shortened by 3 bases and J by 1 base, with 9 bases between the two germline ends. The CDR3 is 14 residues long. Germline values: CDR1 LNHNV, CDR2 YYDKDF (reference sequence). This CDR3 reads CATSRQNWNTEAFF. CDR3 bases: TGTGCCACCAGCAGGCAAAACTGGAACACTGAAGCTTTCTTT.

The rearrangement links TRBV5-1 to TRBJ2-2, with 8 bases identical to TRBD2. The CDR3 length is 15 residues. Germline values: CDR1 SGHRS, CDR2 YFSETQ. Unmatched junction bases numbered 4, after V lost 0 bases and J lost 6 bases. The CDR3 coding sequence is TGCGCCAGCAGCTTGGTTAGCGGGACTCCCGGGGAGCTGTTTTTT. Translated, it gives CASSLVSGTPGELFF.